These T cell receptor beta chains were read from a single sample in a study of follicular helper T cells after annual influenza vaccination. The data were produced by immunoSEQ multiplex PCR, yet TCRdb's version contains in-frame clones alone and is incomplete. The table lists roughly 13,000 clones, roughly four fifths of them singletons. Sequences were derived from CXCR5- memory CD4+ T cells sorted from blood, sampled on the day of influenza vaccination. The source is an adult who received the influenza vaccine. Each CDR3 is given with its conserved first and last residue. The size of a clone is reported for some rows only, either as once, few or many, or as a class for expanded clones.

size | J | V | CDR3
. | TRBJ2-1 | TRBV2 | CASSEFRRSYNEQFF
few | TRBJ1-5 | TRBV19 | CASSLQGGQPQHF
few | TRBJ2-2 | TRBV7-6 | CASSPSRDVRSGELFF
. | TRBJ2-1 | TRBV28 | CASRYGQGLDNEQFF
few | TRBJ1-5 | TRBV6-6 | CASSRQSSNQPQHF
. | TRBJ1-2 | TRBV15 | CATSRTGGGGYTF
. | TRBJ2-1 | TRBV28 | CASSPWTPLYREQFF
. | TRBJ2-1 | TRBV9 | CVSSETDEQFF
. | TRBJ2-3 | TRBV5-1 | CASSLGRAGASTDTQYF
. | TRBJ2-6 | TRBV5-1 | CASSLGQGGNVLTF
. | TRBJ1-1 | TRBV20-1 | CSATENTEAFF
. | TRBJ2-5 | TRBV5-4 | CASSSSPSGGRQETQYF
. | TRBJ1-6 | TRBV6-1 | CASSVRTGTPNSPLHF
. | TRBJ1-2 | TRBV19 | CASSPPGTGGQFGYTF
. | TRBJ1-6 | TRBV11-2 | CASSSLKGFSPLHF
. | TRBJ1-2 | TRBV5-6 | CASSVGQSLLNYGYTF
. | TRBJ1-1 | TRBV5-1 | CASSFGDDTEAFF
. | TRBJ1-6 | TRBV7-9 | CASSLIGGSPLHF
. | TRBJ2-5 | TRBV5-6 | CASSGGETQYF
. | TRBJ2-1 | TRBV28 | CASSFFGLVGRNEQFF
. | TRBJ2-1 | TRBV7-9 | CASSSGTWTETYNEQFF
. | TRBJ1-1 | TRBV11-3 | CASSRQANTEAFF
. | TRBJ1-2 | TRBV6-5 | CASSLTGEGGYTF
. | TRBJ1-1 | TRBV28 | CASSSGTEAFF
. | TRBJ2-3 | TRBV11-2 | CASSLGRAVIPSTDTQYF
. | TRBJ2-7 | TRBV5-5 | CASSFTGDLYEQYF
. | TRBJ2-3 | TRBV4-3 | CASSQEYASGGTTDTQYF
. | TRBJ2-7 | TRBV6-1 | CASSEGSPPYEQYF
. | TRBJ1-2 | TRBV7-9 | CASSLTVNYGYTF